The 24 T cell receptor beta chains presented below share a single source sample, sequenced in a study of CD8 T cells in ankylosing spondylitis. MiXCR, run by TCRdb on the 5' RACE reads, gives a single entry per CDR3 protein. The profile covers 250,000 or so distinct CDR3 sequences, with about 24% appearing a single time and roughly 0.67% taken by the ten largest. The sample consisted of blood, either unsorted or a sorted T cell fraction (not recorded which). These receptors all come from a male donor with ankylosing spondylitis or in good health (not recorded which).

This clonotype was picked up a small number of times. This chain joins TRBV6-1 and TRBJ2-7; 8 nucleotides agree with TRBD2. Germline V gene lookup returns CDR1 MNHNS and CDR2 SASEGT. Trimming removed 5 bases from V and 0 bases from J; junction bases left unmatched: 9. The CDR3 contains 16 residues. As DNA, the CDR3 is TGTGCCAGCAGTCCCCTCGGCGGGGGGAGCTCCTACGAGCAGTACTTC. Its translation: CASSPLGGGSSYEQYF.

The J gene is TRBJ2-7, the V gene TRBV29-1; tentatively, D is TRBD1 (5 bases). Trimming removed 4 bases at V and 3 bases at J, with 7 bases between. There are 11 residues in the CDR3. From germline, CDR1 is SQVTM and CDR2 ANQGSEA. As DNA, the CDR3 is TGCAGCGTTGTCCAGGGCTACGAGCAGTACTTC. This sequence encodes CSVVQGYEQYF.

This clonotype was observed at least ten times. The CDR3 nucleotides read TGCAGTGCTAGGGCAGGGGGAAGCAATCAGCCCCAGCATTTT. Residues: CSARAGGSNQPQHF. This chain links TRBV20-1 with TRBJ1-5; 7 bases map to TRBD1. The CDR3 extends over 14 amino acids. V shed 3 bases and J 1 base; nucleotides not matched to a gene: 3. Germline CDR1 DFQATT, CDR2 SNEGSKA (reference sequence).

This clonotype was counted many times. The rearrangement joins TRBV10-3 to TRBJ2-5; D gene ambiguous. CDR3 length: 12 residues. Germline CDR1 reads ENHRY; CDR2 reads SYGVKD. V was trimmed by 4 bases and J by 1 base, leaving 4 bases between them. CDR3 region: CAISAGQETQYF. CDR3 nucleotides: TGTGCCATCAGTGCGGGCCAAGAGACCCAGTACTTC.

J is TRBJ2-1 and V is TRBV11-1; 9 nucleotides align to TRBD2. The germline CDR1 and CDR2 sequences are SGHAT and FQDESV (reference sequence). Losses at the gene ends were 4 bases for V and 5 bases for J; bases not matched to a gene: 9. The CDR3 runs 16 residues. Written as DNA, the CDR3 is TGTGCCAGCAGCTATCAGGGACTAGCCCTAAACAATGAGCAGTTCTTC. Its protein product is CASSYQGLALNNEQFF.

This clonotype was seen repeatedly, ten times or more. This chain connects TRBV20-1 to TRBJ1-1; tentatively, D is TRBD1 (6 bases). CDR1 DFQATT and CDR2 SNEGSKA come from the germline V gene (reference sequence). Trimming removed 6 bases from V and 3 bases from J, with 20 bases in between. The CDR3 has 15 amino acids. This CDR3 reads CSAGATGRWDTEAFF. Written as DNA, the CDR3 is TGCAGTGCCGGGGCTACAGGGAGGTGGGACACTGAAGCTTTCTTT.

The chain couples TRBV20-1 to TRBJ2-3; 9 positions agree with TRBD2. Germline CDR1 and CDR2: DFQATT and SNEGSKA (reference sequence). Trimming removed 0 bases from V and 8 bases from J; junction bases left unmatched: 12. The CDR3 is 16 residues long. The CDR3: CSARDLRGGLLRTQYF. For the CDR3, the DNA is TGCAGTGCTAGAGATTTGCGGGGGGGCCTGCTTCGTACGCAGTATTTT.

The CDR3 sequence: CASSETGKGLQETQYF. In DNA, the CDR3 is TGCGCCAGCAGCGAAACAGGGAAGGGGCTCCAAGAGACCCAGTACTTC. V and J are TRBV5-1 and TRBJ2-5; D is perhaps TRBD1 (6 bases). In germline, CDR1 is SGHRS, CDR2 YFSETQ. The ends were cut back, 4 bases at V and 1 base at J, with 17 bases in the middle. The length of the CDR3 is 16 residues.

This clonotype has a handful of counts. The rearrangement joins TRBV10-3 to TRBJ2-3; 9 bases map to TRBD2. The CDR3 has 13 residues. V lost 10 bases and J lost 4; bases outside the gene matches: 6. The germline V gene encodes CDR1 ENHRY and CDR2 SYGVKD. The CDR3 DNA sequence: TGTGCCACCATGGGACTAGCTCCAGATACGCAGTATTTT. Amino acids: CATMGLAPDTQYF.

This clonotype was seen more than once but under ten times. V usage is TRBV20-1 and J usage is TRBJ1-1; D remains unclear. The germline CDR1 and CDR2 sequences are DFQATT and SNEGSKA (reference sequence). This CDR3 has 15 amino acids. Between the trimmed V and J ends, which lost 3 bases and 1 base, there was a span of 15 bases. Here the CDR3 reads CSASEGSVRNTEAFF. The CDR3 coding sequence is TGCAGTGCTAGCGAAGGGTCGGTGAGGAACACTGAAGCTTTCTTT.

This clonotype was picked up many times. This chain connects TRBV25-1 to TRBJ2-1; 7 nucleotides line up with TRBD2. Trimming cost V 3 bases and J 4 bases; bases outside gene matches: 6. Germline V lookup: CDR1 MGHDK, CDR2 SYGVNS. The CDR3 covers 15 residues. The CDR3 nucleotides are TGTGCCAGCAGTGAGATTGGTAGCGGGTACAATGAGCAGTTCTTC. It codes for CASSEIGSGYNEQFF.

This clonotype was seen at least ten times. CDR3 coding DNA: TGTGCCAGCAGCTTAGGGAGACCCTTCGGGGAGCTGTTTTTT. Protein product: CASSLGRPFGELFF. The chain recombines TRBV7-2 with TRBJ2-2, with D unclear. This CDR3 has 14 residues. Per germline, CDR1 SGHTA and CDR2 FQGNSA. The V gene lost 1 base and the J gene lost 7 bases, with 10 bases spanning the gap.

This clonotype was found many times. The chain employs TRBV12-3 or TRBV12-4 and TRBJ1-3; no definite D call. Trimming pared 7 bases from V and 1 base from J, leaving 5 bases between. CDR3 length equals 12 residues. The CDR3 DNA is TGTGCCAGCATCCGTTCTGGAAACACCATATATTTT. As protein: CASIRSGNTIYF.

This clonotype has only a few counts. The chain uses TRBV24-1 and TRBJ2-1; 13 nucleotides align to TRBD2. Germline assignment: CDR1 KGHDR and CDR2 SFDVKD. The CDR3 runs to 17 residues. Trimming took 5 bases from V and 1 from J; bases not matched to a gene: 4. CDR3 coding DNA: TGTGCCACCAGTGCCGCGACTAGCGGGGGGTCCTACAATGAGCAGTTCTTC. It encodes CATSAATSGGSYNEQFF.

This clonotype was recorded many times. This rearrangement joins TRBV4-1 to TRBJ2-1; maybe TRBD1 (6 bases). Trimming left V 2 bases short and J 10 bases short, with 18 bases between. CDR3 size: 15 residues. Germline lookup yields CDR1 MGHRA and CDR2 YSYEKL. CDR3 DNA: TGCGCCAGCAGCCAAAGTGGACAGCATGGTTCCGAGCAGTTCTTC. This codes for CASSQSGQHGSEQFF.

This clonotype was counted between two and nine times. This CDR3 reads CASSPDADTQYF. CDR3 coding DNA: TGTGCCAGCAGCCCGGACGCAGATACGCAGTATTTT. The V gene is TRBV7-3, the J gene TRBJ2-3, with D hard to call. CDR3 length: 12 residues. The ends were cut back, 5 bases at V and 4 bases at J, with 7 bases in the middle. The V gene's germline CDR1 is SGHTA and CDR2 FQGTGA.

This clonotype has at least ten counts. The CDR3 is CAISEAGYEQYF. DNA for the CDR3: TGTGCCATCAGTGAGGCAGGCTACGAGCAGTACTTC. The V gene is TRBV10-3, the J gene TRBJ2-7; D not resolved. Per the germline V gene, CDR1 is ENHRY and CDR2 is SYGVKD. The CDR3 runs 12 residues. The V and J ends lost 2 bases and 3 bases respectively, with 5 bases between them.

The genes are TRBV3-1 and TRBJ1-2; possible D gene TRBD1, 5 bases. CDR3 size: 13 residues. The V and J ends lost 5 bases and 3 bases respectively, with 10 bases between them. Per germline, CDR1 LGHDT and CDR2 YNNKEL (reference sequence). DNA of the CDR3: TGTGCCAGCAGCAAAATGGGGGACTATGGCTACACCTTC. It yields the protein CASSKMGDYGYTF.

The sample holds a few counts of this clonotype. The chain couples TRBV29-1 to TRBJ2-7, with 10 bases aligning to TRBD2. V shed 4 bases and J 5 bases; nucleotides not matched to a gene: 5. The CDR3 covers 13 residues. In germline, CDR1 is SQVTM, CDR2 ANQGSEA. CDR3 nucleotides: TGCAGCGTTGCGAGCGGGGGGGCACACGAGCAGTACTTC. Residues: CSVASGGAHEQYF.

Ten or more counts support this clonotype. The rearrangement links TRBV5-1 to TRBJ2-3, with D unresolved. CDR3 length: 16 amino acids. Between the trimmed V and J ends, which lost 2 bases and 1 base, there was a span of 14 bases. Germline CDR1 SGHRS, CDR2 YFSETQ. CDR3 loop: CASSFGSSVGTDTQYF. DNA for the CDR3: TGCGCCAGCAGCTTCGGTTCTTCCGTGGGCACAGATACGCAGTATTTT.

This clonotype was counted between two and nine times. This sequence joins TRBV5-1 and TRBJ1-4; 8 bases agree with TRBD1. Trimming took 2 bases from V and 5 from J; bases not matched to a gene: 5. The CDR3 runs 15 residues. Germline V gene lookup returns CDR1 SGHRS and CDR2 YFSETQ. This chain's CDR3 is CASSFAGGANEKLFF. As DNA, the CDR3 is TGCGCCAGCAGCTTTGCAGGGGGCGCAAATGAAAAACTGTTTTTT.

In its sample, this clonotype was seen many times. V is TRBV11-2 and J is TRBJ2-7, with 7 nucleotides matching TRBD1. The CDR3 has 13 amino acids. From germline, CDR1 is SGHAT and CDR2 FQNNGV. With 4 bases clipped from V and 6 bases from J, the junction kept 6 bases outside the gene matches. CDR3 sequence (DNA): TGTGCCAGCAGCTCAGACAGGGATGGCGAGCAGTACTTC. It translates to CASSSDRDGEQYF.

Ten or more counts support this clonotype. The DNA of the CDR3 is TGCAGCGTTGTAAGGGGGTCTAGCGGGGATCAAGAGACCCAGTACTTC. It codes for CSVVRGSSGDQETQYF. The chain couples TRBV29-1 to TRBJ2-5; 9 bases line up with TRBD2. V lost 4 bases to trimming and J lost 2 bases; unmatched junction nucleotides: 11. Germline V gene lookup returns CDR1 SQVTM and CDR2 ANQGSEA. This CDR3 region has 16 residues.

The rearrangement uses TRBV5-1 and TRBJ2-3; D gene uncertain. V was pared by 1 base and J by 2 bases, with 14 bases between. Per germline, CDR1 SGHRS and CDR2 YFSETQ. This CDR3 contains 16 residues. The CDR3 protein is CASSLSPQSHTDTQYF. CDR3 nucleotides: TGCGCCAGCAGCTTGAGTCCCCAGAGCCACACAGATACGCAGTATTTT. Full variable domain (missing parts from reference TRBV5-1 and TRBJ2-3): KAGVTQTPRYLIKTRGQQVTLSCSPISGHRSVSWYQQTPGQGLQFLFEYFSETQRNKGNFPGRFSGRQFSNSRSEMNVSTLELGDSALYLCASSLSPQSHTDTQYFGPGTRLTVL.